The 7 T cell receptor beta chains in this list originate from one sample, sequenced in a study of HIV-infected patients and healthy controls. From the 5' RACE reads, TCRdb called clonotypes with MiXCR, one entry per CDR3 protein. The sample holds about 70,000 distinct CDR3 sequences, approximately 16% seen once. Sequences were obtained from CD4+ T cells from blood. These receptors were taken from a human donor in good health.

This clonotype was seen repeatedly, ten times or more. The genes are TRBV6-2 or TRBV6-3 and TRBJ1-5; D is undetermined. CDR1 and CDR2 from the germline V gene are MNHEY and SVGEGT. Trimming pared 3 bases from V and 3 bases from J, leaving 9 bases between. This CDR3 comprises 14 residues. The CDR3 reads CASSYWGFNQPQHF. Written as DNA, the CDR3 is TGTGCCAGCAGTTATTGGGGTTTCAATCAGCCCCAGCATTTT.

CDR3 sequence: CASSPDRGQNQPQHF. For the CDR3, the DNA is TGTGCCAGCTCACCGGACAGGGGCCAGAATCAGCCCCAGCATTTT. The chain combines TRBV18 with TRBJ1-5; 9 bases are shared with TRBD1. With 3 bases clipped from V and 4 bases from J, the junction kept 4 bases outside the gene matches. Germline V gene sequence: CDR1 KGHSH, CDR2 LQKENI. CDR3 length: 15 residues.

This clonotype was picked up a small number of times. This rearrangement joins TRBV20-1 to TRBJ1-2; TRBD1 is a possible D gene (5 bases). Trimming stripped 2 bases from V and 0 bases from J, with 16 bases between. Per the germline V gene, CDR1 is DFQATT and CDR2 is SNEGSKA (reference sequence). The CDR3 runs 16 residues. The CDR3 region is CSARQGTRAPNYGYTF. The CDR3 DNA reads as TGCAGTGCTAGACAGGGCACCAGAGCCCCTAACTATGGCTACACCTTC.

The J gene is TRBJ1-6, the V gene TRBV20-1, with 7 bases aligning to TRBD1. CDR1 is DFQATT, CDR2 SNEGSKA, per germline (reference sequence). The CDR3 extends over 15 amino acids. V lost 6 bases to trimming and J lost 0 bases; unmatched junction nucleotides: 5. The CDR3 DNA follows: TGCAGTGCGGTGGACAGGAGCTCCTATAATTCACCCCTCCACTTT. Residues: CSAVDRSSYNSPLHF.

This clonotype has a handful of counts. The chain combines TRBV7-2 with TRBJ1-2; TRBD1 is a possible D gene (6 bases). The CDR3 runs 15 residues. Trimming shortened V by 6 bases and J by 4 bases, and 18 bases separated the two germline ends. CDR1 is SGHTA, CDR2 FQGNSA, per germline. CDR3 region: CASSHTGFGLYGYTF. The CDR3 DNA is TGTGCCAGCAGTCATACAGGGTTTGGTCTCTATGGCTACACCTTC.

The sample holds a few counts of this clonotype. The V gene is TRBV29-1, the J gene TRBJ2-2; D is uncertain. V was trimmed by 4 bases and J by 1 base, leaving 13 bases between them. This CDR3 is 15 amino acids long. CDR1 is SQVTM and CDR2 is ANQGSEA in the germline V gene. Written as DNA, the CDR3 is TGCAGCGTTGGGATCGGAACATTGAACACCGGGGAGCTGTTTTTT. This encodes CSVGIGTLNTGELFF.

The CDR3: CASSSRGTGTDTQYF. The CDR3 DNA sequence: TGTGCCAGCAGTTCCCGCGGGACAGGCACAGATACGCAGTATTTT. The rearrangement links TRBV6-6 to TRBJ2-3, with D perhaps matching TRBD1 (7 bases). The ends were cut back, 4 bases at V and 1 base at J, with 12 bases in the middle. Germline V lookup: CDR1 MNHNY, CDR2 SVGAGI (reference sequence). The CDR3 has 15 amino acids.